The 31 T cell receptor beta chains reported below all come from one sample, sequenced in a study of blood T cell repertoires in COVID-19. TCRdb's copy holds only in-frame clones and misses some; the assay was immunoSEQ multiplex PCR. The table has 130,000 or so clones, 70% to 85% seen once. The sample was peripheral blood. These receptors came from a woman aged 60-70 years with acute or convalescent COVID-19.

This chain links TRBV9 with TRBJ1-2; 8 bases match TRBD1. The CDR3 is 16 amino acids. Germline CDR1 is SGDLS and CDR2 is YYNGEE. V lost 2 bases and J lost 4; bases outside the gene matches: 10. In DNA, the CDR3 is TGTGCCAGCAGCGTCTCTTCAGGGGGCGAGGGCTATGGCTACACCTTC. Its translation: CASSVSSGGEGYGYTF.

This clone was recorded only once. The chain couples TRBV4-2 to TRBJ2-2, with D possibly TRBD2 on 6 matching bases. Germline CDR1 and CDR2: LGHNA and YNFKEQ. Trimming cost V 8 bases and J 0 bases, with 10 bases left between them. The CDR3 length is 14 residues. CDR3 protein: CASGGVTNTGELFF. The CDR3 DNA is TGTGCCAGCGGAGGGGTTACGAACACCGGGGAGCTGTTTTTT.

The genes are TRBV12-3 or TRBV12-4 and TRBJ1-1; no reliable D call. V gave up 3 bases and J gave up 10 bases, with 12 bases separating them. The CDR3 is made up of 12 amino acids. The CDR3 is CASSFGSDGAFF. The CDR3 DNA reads as TGTGCCAGCAGTTTCGGGTCCGACGGAGCTTTCTTT.

V gene TRBV5-4 combines with J gene TRBJ2-1; D is ambiguous. Deletions cut 6 bases from V and 6 bases from J, with 10 bases between. The CDR3 totals 12 residues. Germline V lookup: CDR1 SGHNT, CDR2 YYREEE (reference sequence). In DNA, the CDR3 is TGTGCCAGCACCTACTCAGGCAATGAGCAGTTCTTC. It encodes CASTYSGNEQFF.

This chain uses TRBV18 with TRBJ1-1; tentatively, D is TRBD1 (6 bases). Germline CDR1 and CDR2: KGHSH and LQKENI. The CDR3 length is 14 residues. V lost 2 bases and J 1 base, leaving 8 bases between the germline ends. The CDR3 loop is CASSPMGANTEAFF. For the CDR3, the DNA is TGTGCCAGCTCACCAATGGGGGCGAACACTGAAGCTTTCTTT.

This chain links TRBV4-1 with TRBJ2-3; TRBD2 matches 13 bases. The CDR3 has 18 amino acids. The J segment lost 0 bases and the V segment lost 4 bases, leaving 7 bases of the junction unmatched. Per the germline V gene, CDR1 is MGHRA and CDR2 is YSYEKL. CDR3 sequence (DNA): TGCGCCAGCAGCCTAAGACTAGCGGGGGGTCCTAGCACAGATACGCAGTATTTT. Its translation: CASSLRLAGGPSTDTQYF.

The rearrangement links TRBV19 to TRBJ2-6; D perhaps matches TRBD1 (5 bases). This CDR3 has 16 residues. Germline CDR1 and CDR2: LNHDA and SQIVND (reference sequence). Trimming pared 6 bases from V and 0 bases from J, leaving 12 bases between. CDR3 residues: CASRGQGYSGANVLTF. The CDR3 DNA follows: TGTGCCAGTAGGGGGCAGGGATACTCTGGGGCCAACGTCCTGACTTTC.

Details on this clone: In the same sample, other DNA sequences code for this CDR3. The chain uses TRBV19 and TRBJ2-7, with 10 bases fitting TRBD1. The CDR3 is made up of 13 amino acids. Germline lookup yields CDR1 LNHDA and CDR2 SQIVND (reference sequence). Losses at the gene ends were 8 bases for V and 6 bases for J; bases not matched to a gene: 7. CDR3 region: CASSRDRGSEQYF. Written as DNA, the CDR3 is TGTGCCAGTTCCCGGGACAGGGGTTCCGAGCAGTACTTC. Full variable domain (outside the CDR3, taken from reference TRBV19 and TRBJ2-7): DGGITQSPKYLFRKEGQNVTLSCEQNLNHDAMYWYRQDPGQGLRLIYYSQIVNDFQKGDIAEGYSVSREKKESFPLTVTSAQKNPTAFYLCASSRDRGSEQYFGPGTRLTVT.

The chain combines TRBV5-6 with TRBJ2-1, with D maybe TRBD1 (5 bases). The germline CDR1 and CDR2 sequences are SGHDT and YYEEEE. V was cut by 2 bases and J by 7 bases, with 7 bases left in between. The CDR3 runs 12 residues. This chain's CDR3 is CASSLGDNEQFF. The CDR3 DNA reads as TGTGCCAGCAGCTTAGGGGATAATGAGCAGTTCTTC.

V gene TRBV5-1 combines with J gene TRBJ2-7; 9 nucleotides line up with TRBD1. The CDR3 totals 15 residues. From germline, CDR1 is SGHRS and CDR2 YFSETQ. V lost 4 bases to trimming and J lost 4 bases; unmatched junction nucleotides: 9. The CDR3 loop is CASSTATGGVYEQYF. The CDR3 DNA reads TGCGCCAGCAGCACGGCGACAGGGGGGGTTTACGAGCAGTACTTC.

This clone was recorded only once. The rearrangement links TRBV7-2 to TRBJ2-2; a possible D gene is TRBD1 (6 bases). Between the trimmed V and J ends, which lost 5 bases and 1 base, there was a span of 20 bases. In germline, CDR1 is SGHTA, CDR2 FQGNSA. This CDR3 is built from 18 residues. The CDR3 is CASSQSTGYSLNTGELFF. In DNA, the CDR3 is TGTGCCAGCAGCCAATCTACAGGGTACTCGTTGAACACCGGGGAGCTGTTTTTT.

The chain has TRBV5-5 and TRBJ1-2; TRBD1 aligns across 9 bases. After removal of 3 bases from V and 4 bases from J, the junction contained 10 bases not matched to a gene. Per germline, CDR1 SGHKS and CDR2 YYEKEE (reference sequence). The CDR3 consists of 16 residues. This CDR3 reads CASSSGQGPASYGYTF. The CDR3, as DNA: TGTGCCAGCAGCTCCGGACAGGGGCCGGCCTCCTATGGCTACACCTTC.

This clone came up a few times. V and J are TRBV4-1 and TRBJ2-4; D is uncertain. Per germline, CDR1 MGHRA and CDR2 YSYEKL. This CDR3 spans 16 amino acids. V lost 1 base and J 0 bases, leaving 10 bases between the germline ends. The DNA for the CDR3 is TGCGCCAGCAGCCAAGGATCAGGTCTAGCCAAAAACATTCAGTACTTC. It yields the protein CASSQGSGLAKNIQYF.

The rearrangement joins TRBV7-9 to TRBJ1-1, with TRBD1 as a possible D gene (6 bases). Germline CDR1 reads SEHNR; CDR2 reads FQNEAQ (reference sequence). V was shortened by 7 bases and J by 5 bases, with 17 bases between the two germline ends. This CDR3 has 14 residues. The CDR3 loop reads CASTTGFGKTEAFF. The CDR3 coding sequence is TGTGCCAGCACTACAGGGTTCGGAAAAACTGAAGCTTTCTTT.

This rearrangement joins TRBV12-3 or TRBV12-4 to TRBJ1-1, with a weak D call TRBD1 (5 bases). This CDR3 comprises 12 residues. The V end lost 6 bases, the J end lost 8 bases, and 13 bases lay between the germline ends. The CDR3 sequence: CASRRDSREAFF. The DNA of the CDR3 is TGTGCCAGCAGACGGGACTCGCGCGAAGCTTTCTTT.

The chain couples TRBV28 to TRBJ2-2; D perhaps matches TRBD1 (5 bases). With 7 bases removed from V and 7 bases from J, the gap between germline ends came to 22 bases. The CDR3 contains 16 residues. Germline loops: CDR1 MDHEN, CDR2 SYDVKM. The CDR3 sequence is CASTLGVQVPGGELFF. CDR3 in DNA: TGTGCCAGCACCCTAGGGGTCCAGGTTCCCGGCGGGGAGCTGTTTTTT.

The chain is built from TRBV12-3 or TRBV12-4 and TRBJ1-1; the D is unclear. CDR3 size: 12 residues. V lost 1 base and J 4 bases, leaving 4 bases between the germline ends. This CDR3 is CASSLGPTEAFF. CDR3 nucleotide sequence: TGTGCCAGCAGTTTAGGGCCCACTGAAGCTTTCTTT.

This rearrangement joins TRBV6-5 to TRBJ1-1, with D possibly matching TRBD1 (6 bases). CDR1 is MNHEY and CDR2 is SVGAGI in the germline V gene. Trimming stripped 7 bases from V and 0 bases from J, with 9 bases between. The CDR3 loop spans 13 amino acids. The CDR3 nucleotides are TGTGCCAGCATTGGACAGTTGAACACTGAAGCTTTCTTT. Translation: CASIGQLNTEAFF.

This chain uses TRBV3-1 (or the pseudogene TRBV3-2) with TRBJ2-5; TRBD2 matches 9 bases. Germline lookup yields CDR1 LGHDT and CDR2 YNNKEL (reference sequence). The CDR3 runs 13 residues. Trimming took 11 bases from V and 4 from J; bases not matched to a gene: 8. As DNA, the CDR3 is TGTGCCGCTAGGCGGGGGGGCGGAGAGACCCAGTACTTC. Its translation is CAARRGGGETQYF.

The chain couples TRBV4-1 to TRBJ2-1; D gene ambiguous. Germline lookup yields CDR1 MGHRA and CDR2 YSYEKL. The CDR3 sequence is 18 residues long. V lost 0 bases and J lost 3, with 18 bases in between. The CDR3 bases are TGCGCCAGCAGCCAAGAACCCGTATTCCCCCAGGTCTACAATGAGCAGTTCTTC. Translation gives CASSQEPVFPQVYNEQFF.

The chain carries TRBV2 and TRBJ2-7; maybe TRBD2 (6 bases). The germline V gene has CDR1 SNHLY and CDR2 FYNNEI. V lost 10 bases, J lost 4 bases, and 11 bases lay in between. CDR3 length: 11 residues. CDR3 region: CATQGLYEQYV. The CDR3 nucleotides are TGTGCCACCCAGGGACTTTACGAGCAGTACGTC.

This chain connects TRBV5-1 to TRBJ2-3, with a tentative D call TRBD2 (5 bases). Germline CDR1 SGHRS, CDR2 YFSETQ. The CDR3 runs to 17 residues. Trimming cost V 0 bases and J 0 bases, with 14 bases left between them. The CDR3 coding sequence is TGCGCCAGCAGCTTGGCCTTGGGGAGTGCTAGCACAGATACGCAGTATTTT. It specifies CASSLALGSASTDTQYF. Complete variable domain (other parts from reference TRBV5-1 and TRBJ2-3): KAGVTQTPRYLIKTRGQQVTLSCSPISGHRSVSWYQQTPGQGLQFLFEYFSETQRNKGNFPGRFSGRQFSNSRSEMNVSTLELGDSALYLCASSLALGSASTDTQYFGPGTRLTVL.

J is TRBJ1-4 and V is TRBV5-1; perhaps TRBD1 as D (5 bases). The CDR3 runs to 13 residues. CDR1 is SGHRS, CDR2 YFSETQ, per germline. V lost 4 bases, J lost 3 bases, and 7 bases lay in between. DNA of the CDR3: TGCGCCAGCAGCAAGGGGCCTAATGAAAAACTGTTTTTT. Its protein is CASSKGPNEKLFF.

The chain recombines TRBV29-1 with TRBJ1-5; D unclear. The V gene's germline CDR1 is SQVTM and CDR2 ANQGSEA. The CDR3 loop spans 13 amino acids. Trimming stripped 4 bases from V and 6 bases from J, with 13 bases between. CDR3 DNA sequence: TGCAGCGTTGTCGAGGGTTTGGGTCAGCCCCAGCATTTT. Translation: CSVVEGLGQPQHF.

V gene TRBV5-1 combines with J gene TRBJ1-3; D perhaps matches TRBD1 (5 bases). Trimming pared 3 bases from V and 0 bases from J, leaving 10 bases between. Germline V lookup: CDR1 SGHRS, CDR2 YFSETQ. This CDR3 region has 15 residues. CDR3: CASSYTGDSGNTIYF. The CDR3 DNA reads TGCGCCAGCAGCTACACAGGCGACTCTGGAAACACCATATATTTT.

The chain carries TRBV29-1 and TRBJ2-1; D not certain. The V gene's germline CDR1 is SQVTM and CDR2 ANQGSEA. This CDR3 is 14 amino acids long. V lost 5 bases and J lost 2, with 13 bases in between. The DNA for the CDR3 is TGCAGCGTTCCCCTTCCTAATACCTACAATGAGCAGTTCTTC. Its translation is CSVPLPNTYNEQFF.

The gene calls are TRBV3-1 (or the pseudogene TRBV3-2) and TRBJ2-3, with 7 bases identical to TRBD1. This CDR3 region has 15 residues. CDR1 and CDR2 from the germline V gene are LGHDT and YNNKEL (reference sequence). Trimming cost V 7 bases and J 0 bases; bases outside gene matches: 7. CDR3 residues: CASKAWDSSTDTQYF. DNA of the CDR3: TGTGCCAGCAAGGCATGGGACAGTAGCACAGATACGCAGTATTTT.

The J gene is TRBJ1-2, the V gene TRBV19; 10 bases map to TRBD1. The CDR3 runs 18 residues. CDR1 LNHDA and CDR2 SQIVND come from the germline V gene (reference sequence). V gave up 7 bases and J gave up 5 bases; unmatched junction bases: 19. The DNA for the CDR3 is TGTGCCAGTACCACAGAAGAGCGGGCCCGGGACAGGGGTTATGGCTACACCTTC. Translation gives CASTTEERARDRGYGYTF.

J is TRBJ1-2 and V is TRBV5-5, with 9 bases fitting TRBD1. CDR3 size: 15 residues. Per the germline V gene, CDR1 is SGHKS and CDR2 is YYEKEE (reference sequence). J gave up 1 base and V 4 bases, and 5 bases lay outside the gene matches. The CDR3 here is CASSGSGQGNYGYTF. The CDR3 coding sequence is TGTGCCAGCAGCGGATCGGGACAGGGTAACTATGGCTACACCTTC.

This clone has just a few counts. In DNA, the CDR3 is TGTGCCAGCAGTCTACTGTCGGGCTACACCTTC. Its translation is CASSLLSGYTF. The gene calls are TRBV12-3 or TRBV12-4 and TRBJ1-2; D remains ambiguous. The CDR3 runs to 11 residues. Trimming cost V 5 bases and J 8 bases, with 9 bases left between them.

The rearrangement joins TRBV20-1 to TRBJ1-1, with unresolved D. This CDR3 has 11 residues. Germline V gene sequence: CDR1 DFQATT, CDR2 SNEGSKA (reference sequence). Trimming cost V 3 bases and J 6 bases, with 8 bases left between them. The DNA of the CDR3 is TGCAGTGCTAGTTGGACTCCTGAAGCTTTCTTT. This gives the protein CSASWTPEAFF.